The present TCR beta chain was sequenced within a study of response to subunit inactivated influenza vaccine. TCRdb redid the calling of the RT-PCR reads with MiXCR, one entry per CDR3 protein. The data show fewer than 550,000 distinct CDR3 sequences, with 25% seen just once and less than 2.5% held by the top ten. V lost 5 bases to trimming and J lost 3 bases; unmatched junction nucleotides: 9. The CDR3 consists of 17 residues. The germline CDR1 and CDR2 sequences are KGHSH and LQKENI. This receptor was identified in a middle-aged man who received an inactivated influenza vaccine. The rearrangement joins TRBV18 to TRBJ2-1, with 11 bases lining up with TRBD2. The specimen comprised CD4+ T cells sorted from PBMCs, sampled 4 to 6 days after vaccination. Written as DNA, the CDR3 is TGTGCCAGCTCATCACTGACTAGCGGGGACCGCTACAATGAGCAGTTCTTC. Translated, it gives CASSSLTSGDRYNEQFF. Drawing the rest from reference TRBV18 and TRBJ2-1, the complete variable domain is NAGVMQNPRHLVRRRGQEARLRCSPMKGHSHVYWYRQLPEEGLKFMVYLQKENIIDESGMPKERFSAEFPKEGPSILRIQQVVRGDSAAYFCASSSLTSGDRYNEQFFGPGTRLTVL.